This note documents a single TCR beta chain sequence. Its antigen remains unidentified. It was with 60 Vbeta and 13 Jbeta primers that the PCR ran. The data were produced by immunoSEQ multiplex PCR, yet TCRdb's version contains in-frame clones alone and is incomplete. This sample's table has about 88,000 clones. The sample is drawn from a study of cytomegalovirus exposure and HLA in healthy donors. The study, taken as a whole, reports: Sequencing likely produced, as an artifact, a cluster of highly shared sequence variants.

Germline V gene data show CDR1 as LGHNA and CDR2 as YSLEER. This CDR3 comprises 16 residues. The V gene lost 0 bases and the J gene lost 3 bases, with 12 bases spanning the gap. The receptor was isolated from a girl aged 10-17 years in good health and CMV-seropositive. Material for sequencing was PBMCs. V is TRBV4-3 and J is TRBJ2-4; D not certain. The CDR3 DNA sequence: TGCGCCAGCAGCCAAGATGCCCGAGATGGCAAAAACATTCAGTACTTC. It specifies CASSQDARDGKNIQYF.